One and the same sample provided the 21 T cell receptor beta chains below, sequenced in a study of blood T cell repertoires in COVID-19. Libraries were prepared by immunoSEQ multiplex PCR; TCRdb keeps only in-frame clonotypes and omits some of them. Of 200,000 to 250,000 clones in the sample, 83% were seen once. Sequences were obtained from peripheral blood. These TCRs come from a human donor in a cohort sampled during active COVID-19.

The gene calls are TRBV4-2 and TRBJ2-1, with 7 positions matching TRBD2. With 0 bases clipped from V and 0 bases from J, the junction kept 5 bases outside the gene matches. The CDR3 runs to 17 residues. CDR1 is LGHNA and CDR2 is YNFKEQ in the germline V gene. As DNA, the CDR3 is TGTGCCAGCAGCCAAGACTACCGGACTAGCTCCTACAATGAGCAGTTCTTC. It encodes CASSQDYRTSSYNEQFF.

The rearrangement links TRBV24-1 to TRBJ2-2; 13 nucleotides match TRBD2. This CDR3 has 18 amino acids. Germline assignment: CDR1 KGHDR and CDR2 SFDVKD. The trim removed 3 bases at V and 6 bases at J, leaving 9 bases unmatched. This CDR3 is CATSDGLAGEVGSGELFF. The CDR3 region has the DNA TGTGCCACCAGTGATGGACTAGCGGGAGAGGTTGGGTCCGGGGAGCTGTTTTTT.

The DNA of the CDR3 is TGCGCCAGCAGCAAACTTCAGGGTATTGGCACAGATACGCAGTATTTT. This codes for CASSKLQGIGTDTQYF. The chain couples TRBV4-1 to TRBJ2-3; TRBD1 is a possible D gene (5 bases). The CDR3 is 16 amino acids. From germline, CDR1 is MGHRA and CDR2 YSYEKL. Trimming removed 5 bases from V and 1 base from J, with 16 bases in between.

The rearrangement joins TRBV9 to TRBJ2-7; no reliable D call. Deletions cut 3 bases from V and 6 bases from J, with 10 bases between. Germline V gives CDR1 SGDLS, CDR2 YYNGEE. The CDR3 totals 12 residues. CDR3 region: CASSESSGEQYF. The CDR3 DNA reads TGTGCCAGCAGCGAGTCCTCGGGCGAGCAGTACTTC.

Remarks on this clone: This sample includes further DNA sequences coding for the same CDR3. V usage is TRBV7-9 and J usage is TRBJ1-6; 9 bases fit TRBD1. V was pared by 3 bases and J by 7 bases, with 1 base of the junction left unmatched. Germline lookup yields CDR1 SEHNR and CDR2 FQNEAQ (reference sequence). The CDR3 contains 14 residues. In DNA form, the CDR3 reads TGTGCCAGCAGCTTCGGACAGGGGAATTCACCCCTCCACTTT. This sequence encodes CASSFGQGNSPLHF.

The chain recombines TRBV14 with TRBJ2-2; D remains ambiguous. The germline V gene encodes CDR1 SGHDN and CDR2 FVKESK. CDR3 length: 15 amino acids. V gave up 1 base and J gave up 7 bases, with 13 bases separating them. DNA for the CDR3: TGTGCCAGCAGCCAAGGGGCCCGGCCGAACGGGGAGCTGTTTTTT. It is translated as CASSQGARPNGELFF.

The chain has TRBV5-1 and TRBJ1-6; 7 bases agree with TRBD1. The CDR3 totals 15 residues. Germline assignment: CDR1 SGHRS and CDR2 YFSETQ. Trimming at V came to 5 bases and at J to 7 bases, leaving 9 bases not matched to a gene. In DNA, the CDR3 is TGCGCCAGCAGGGATATACAGGGGCCCAATTCACCCCTCCACTTT. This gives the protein CASRDIQGPNSPLHF.

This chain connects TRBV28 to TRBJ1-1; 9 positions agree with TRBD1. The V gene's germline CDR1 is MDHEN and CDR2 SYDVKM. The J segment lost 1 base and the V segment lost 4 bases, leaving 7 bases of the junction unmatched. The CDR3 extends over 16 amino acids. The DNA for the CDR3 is TGTGCCAGCAGTTACAGGGGGCGTTTGTGGAACACTGAAGCTTTCTTT. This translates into CASSYRGRLWNTEAFF.

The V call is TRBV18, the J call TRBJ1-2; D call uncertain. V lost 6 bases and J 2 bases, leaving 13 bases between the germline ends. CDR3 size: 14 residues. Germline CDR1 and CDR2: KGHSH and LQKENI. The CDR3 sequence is CASSPSAGNYGYTF. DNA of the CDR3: TGTGCCAGCTCCCCCTCGGCGGGAAACTATGGCTACACCTTC.

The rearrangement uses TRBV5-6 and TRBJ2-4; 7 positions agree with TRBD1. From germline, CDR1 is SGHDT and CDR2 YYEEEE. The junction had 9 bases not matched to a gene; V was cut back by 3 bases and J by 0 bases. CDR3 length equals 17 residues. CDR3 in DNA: TGTGCCAGCAGCTCCTTAGGGGACAGAAAAGCCAAAAACATTCAGTACTTC. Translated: CASSSLGDRKAKNIQYF.

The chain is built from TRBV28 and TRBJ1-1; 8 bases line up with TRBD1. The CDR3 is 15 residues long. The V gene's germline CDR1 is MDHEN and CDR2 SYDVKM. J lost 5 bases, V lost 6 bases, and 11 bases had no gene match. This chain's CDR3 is CASRVPDRGLTEAFF. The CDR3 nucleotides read TGTGCCAGCAGAGTGCCCGACAGGGGATTAACTGAAGCTTTCTTT. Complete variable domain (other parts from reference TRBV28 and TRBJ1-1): DVKVTQSSRYLVKRTGEKVFLECVQDMDHENMFWYRQDPGLGLRLIYFSYDVKMKEKGDIPEGYSVSREKKERFSLILESASTNQTSMYLCASRVPDRGLTEAFFGQGTRLTVV.

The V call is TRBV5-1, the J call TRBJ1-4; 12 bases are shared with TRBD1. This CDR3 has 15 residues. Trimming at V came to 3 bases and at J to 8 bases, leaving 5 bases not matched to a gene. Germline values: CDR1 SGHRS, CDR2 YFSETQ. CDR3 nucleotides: TGCGCCAGCAGCTCGCGAGGGACAGGGGGCGAAAAACTGTTTTTT. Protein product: CASSSRGTGGEKLFF.

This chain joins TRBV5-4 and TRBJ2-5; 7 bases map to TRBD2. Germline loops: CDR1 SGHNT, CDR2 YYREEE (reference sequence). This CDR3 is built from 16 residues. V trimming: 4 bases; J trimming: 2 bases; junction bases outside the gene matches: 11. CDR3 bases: TGTGCCAGCAGCCCTTCCCCAAGCGGGAATCAAGAGACCCAGTACTTC. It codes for CASSPSPSGNQETQYF.

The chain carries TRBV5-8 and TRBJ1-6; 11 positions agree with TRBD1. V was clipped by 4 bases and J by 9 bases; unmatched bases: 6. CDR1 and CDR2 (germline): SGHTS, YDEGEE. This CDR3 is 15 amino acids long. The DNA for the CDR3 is TGTGCCAGCAGCGGGACAGGGGGTCGCACTTCACCCCTCCACTTT. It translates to CASSGTGGRTSPLHF.

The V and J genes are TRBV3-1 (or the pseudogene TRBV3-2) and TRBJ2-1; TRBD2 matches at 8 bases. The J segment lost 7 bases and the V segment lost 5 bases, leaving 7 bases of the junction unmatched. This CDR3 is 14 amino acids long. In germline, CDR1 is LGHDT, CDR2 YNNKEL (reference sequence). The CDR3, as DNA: TGTGCCAGCAGCTTCGGGGGGGCTAGAAATGAGCAGTTCTTC. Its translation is CASSFGGARNEQFF.

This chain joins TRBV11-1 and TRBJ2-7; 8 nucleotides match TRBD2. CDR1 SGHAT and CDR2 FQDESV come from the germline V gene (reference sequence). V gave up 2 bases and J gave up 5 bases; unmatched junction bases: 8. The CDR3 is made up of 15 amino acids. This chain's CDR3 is CASSLLGLALDEQYF. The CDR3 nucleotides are TGTGCCAGCAGCTTACTAGGACTAGCTCTGGACGAGCAGTACTTC. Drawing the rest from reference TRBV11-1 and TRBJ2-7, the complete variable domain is EAEVAQSPRYKITEKSQAVAFWCDPISGHATLYWYRQILGQGPELLVQFQDESVVDDSQLPKDRFSAERLKGVDSTLKIQPAELGDSAMYLCASSLLGLALDEQYFGPGTRLTVT.

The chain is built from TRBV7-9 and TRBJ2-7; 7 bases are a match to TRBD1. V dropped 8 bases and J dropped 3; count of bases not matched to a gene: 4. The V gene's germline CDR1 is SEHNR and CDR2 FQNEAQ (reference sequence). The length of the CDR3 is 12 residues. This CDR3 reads CASQTGYYEQYF. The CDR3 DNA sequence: TGTGCCAGCCAGACAGGGTACTACGAGCAGTACTTC.

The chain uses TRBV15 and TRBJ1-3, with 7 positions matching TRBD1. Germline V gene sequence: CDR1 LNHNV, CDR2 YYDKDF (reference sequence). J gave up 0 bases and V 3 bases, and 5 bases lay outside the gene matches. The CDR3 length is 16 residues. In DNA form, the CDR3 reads TGTGCCACCAGCAGGGACAGGCTGAGCTCTGGAAACACCATATATTTT. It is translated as CATSRDRLSSGNTIYF.

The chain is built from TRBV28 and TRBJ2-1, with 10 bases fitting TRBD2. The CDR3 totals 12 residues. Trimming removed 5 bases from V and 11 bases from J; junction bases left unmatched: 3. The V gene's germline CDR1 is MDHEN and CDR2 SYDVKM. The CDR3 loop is CASSIAGGKQFF. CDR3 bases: TGTGCCAGCAGTATAGCGGGAGGAAAGCAGTTCTTC. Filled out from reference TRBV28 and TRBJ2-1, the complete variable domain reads DVKVTQSSRYLVKRTGEKVFLECVQDMDHENMFWYRQDPGLGLRLIYFSYDVKMKEKGDIPEGYSVSREKKERFSLILESASTNQTSMYLCASSIAGGKQFFGPGTRLTVL.

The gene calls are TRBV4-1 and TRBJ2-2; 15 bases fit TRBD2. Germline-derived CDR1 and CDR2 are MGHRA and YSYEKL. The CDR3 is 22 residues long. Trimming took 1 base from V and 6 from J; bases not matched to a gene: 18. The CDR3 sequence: CASSQVYHRRTSGRAAAGELFF. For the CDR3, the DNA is TGCGCCAGCAGCCAAGTGTATCACAGACGGACTAGCGGGAGGGCTGCGGCCGGGGAGCTGTTTTTT.

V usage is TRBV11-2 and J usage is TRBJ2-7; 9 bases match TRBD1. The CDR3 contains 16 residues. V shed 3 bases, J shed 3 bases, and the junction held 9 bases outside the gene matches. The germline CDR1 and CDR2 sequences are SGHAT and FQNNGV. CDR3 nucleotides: TGTGCCAGCAGCTTCTTGGGGGGGACAGGGCACTACGAGCAGTACTTC. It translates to CASSFLGGTGHYEQYF.